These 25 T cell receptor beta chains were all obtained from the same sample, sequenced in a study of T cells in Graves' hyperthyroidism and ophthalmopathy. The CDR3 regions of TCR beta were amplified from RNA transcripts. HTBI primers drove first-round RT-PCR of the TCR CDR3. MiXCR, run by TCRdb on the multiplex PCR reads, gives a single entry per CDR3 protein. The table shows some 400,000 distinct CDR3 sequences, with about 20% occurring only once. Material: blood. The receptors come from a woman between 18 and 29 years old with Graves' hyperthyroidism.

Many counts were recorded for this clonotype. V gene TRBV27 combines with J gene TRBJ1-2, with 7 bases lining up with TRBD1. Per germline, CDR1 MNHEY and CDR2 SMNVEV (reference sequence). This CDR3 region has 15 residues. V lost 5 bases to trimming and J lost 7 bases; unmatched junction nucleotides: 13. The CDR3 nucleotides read TGTGCCAGCAGTCCCATTTCAGGGGACAGTAGTGGCTACACCTTC. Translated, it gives CASSPISGDSSGYTF.

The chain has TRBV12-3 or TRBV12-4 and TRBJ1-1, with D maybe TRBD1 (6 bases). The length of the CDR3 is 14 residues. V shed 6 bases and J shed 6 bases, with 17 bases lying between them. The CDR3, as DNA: TGTGCCAGCAGCCAAGAAGGGGGAGGGGCTGAAGCTTTCTTT. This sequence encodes CASSQEGGGAEAFF.

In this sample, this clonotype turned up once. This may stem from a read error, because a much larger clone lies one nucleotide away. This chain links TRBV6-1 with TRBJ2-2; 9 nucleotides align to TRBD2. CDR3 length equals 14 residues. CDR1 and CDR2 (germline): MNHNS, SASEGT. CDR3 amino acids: CASRDSGGTGELCF. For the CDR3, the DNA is TGTGCCAGCAGAGATAGCGGGGGTACCGGGGAGCTGTGTTTT.

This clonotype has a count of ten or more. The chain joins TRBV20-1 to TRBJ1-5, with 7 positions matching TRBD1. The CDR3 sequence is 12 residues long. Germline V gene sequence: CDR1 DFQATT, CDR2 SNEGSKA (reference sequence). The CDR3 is CMATGSNQPQHF. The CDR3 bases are TGCATGGCGACAGGGTCCAATCAGCCCCAGCATTTT.

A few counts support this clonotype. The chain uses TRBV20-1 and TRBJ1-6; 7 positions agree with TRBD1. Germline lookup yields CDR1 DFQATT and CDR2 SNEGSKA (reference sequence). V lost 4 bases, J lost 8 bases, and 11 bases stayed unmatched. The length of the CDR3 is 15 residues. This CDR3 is CSATTAGTGDSPLHF. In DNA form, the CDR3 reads TGCAGTGCTACCACCGCCGGAACAGGGGATTCACCCCTCCACTTT.

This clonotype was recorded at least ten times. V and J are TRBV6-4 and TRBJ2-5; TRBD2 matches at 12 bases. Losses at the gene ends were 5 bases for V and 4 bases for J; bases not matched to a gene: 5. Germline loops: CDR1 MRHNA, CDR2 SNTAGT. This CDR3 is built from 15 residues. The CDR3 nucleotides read TGTGCCAGCAGTCCTAGCGGGGGGGCCGGAGAGACCCAGTACTTC. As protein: CASSPSGGAGETQYF.

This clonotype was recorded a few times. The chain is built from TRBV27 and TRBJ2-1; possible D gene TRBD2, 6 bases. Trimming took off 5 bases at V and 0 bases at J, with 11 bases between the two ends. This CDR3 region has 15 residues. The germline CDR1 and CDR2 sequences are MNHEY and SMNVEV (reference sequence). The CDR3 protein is CASSSRGSSYNEQFF. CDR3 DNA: TGTGCCAGCAGTAGTCGGGGGAGCTCCTACAATGAGCAGTTCTTC.

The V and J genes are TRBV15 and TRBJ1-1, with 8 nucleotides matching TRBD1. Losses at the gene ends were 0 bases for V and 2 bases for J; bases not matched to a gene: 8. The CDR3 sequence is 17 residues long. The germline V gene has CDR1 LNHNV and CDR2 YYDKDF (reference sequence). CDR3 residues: CATSRDTTGATNTEAFF. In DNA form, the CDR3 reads TGTGCCACCAGCAGAGACACGACAGGGGCCACCAACACTGAAGCTTTCTTT.

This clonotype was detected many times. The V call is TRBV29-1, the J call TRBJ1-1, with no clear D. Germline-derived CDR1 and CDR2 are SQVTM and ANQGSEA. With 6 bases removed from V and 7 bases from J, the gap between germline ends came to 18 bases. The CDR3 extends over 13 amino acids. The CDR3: CSVTGRNKIEAFF. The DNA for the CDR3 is TGCAGCGTGACCGGACGCAACAAAATTGAAGCTTTCTTT.

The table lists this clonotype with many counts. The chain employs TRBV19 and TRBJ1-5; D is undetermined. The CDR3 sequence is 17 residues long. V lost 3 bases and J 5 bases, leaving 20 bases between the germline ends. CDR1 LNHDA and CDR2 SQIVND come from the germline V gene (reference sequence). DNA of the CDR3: TGTGCCAGTAGTATCTCTTCCGGACGGGGAGCGGATCAGCCCCAGCATTTT. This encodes CASSISSGRGADQPQHF.

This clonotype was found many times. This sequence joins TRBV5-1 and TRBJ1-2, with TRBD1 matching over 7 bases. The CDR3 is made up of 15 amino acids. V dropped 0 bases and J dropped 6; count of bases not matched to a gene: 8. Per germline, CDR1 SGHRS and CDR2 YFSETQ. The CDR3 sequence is CASSLDPDRENGYTF. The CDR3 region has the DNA TGCGCCAGCAGCTTGGACCCCGACAGGGAGAATGGCTACACCTTC.

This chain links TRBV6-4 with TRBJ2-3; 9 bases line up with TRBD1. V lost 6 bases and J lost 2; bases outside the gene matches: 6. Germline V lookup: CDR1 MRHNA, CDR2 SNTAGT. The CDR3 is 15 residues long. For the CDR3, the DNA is TGTGCCAGCAGCGACGGACAGGGGCTCACAGATACGCAGTATTTT. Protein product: CASSDGQGLTDTQYF.

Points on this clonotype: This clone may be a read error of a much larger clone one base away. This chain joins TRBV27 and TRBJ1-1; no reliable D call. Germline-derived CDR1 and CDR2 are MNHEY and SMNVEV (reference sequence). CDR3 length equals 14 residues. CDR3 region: CSSSLYRGNTEAFF. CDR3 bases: TGTTCCAGCAGTTTATATCGGGGAAACACTGAAGCTTTCTTT.

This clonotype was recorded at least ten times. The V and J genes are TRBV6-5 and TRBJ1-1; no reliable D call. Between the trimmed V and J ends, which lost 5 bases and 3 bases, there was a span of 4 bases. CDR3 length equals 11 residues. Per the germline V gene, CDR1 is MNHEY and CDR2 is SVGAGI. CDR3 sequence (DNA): TGTGCCAGCAGTACATACACTGAAGCTTTCTTT. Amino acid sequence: CASSTYTEAFF.

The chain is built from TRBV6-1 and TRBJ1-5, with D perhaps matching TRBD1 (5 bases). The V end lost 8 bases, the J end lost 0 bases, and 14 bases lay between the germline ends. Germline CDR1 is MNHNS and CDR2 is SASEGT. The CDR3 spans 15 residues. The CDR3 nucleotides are TGTGCCAGCTCTCGCGGAGGGGATAGCAATCAGCCCCAGCATTTT. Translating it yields CASSRGGDSNQPQHF.

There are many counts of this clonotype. This chain's CDR3 is CASLLNTEAFF. DNA for the CDR3: TGTGCCAGTTTACTAAACACTGAAGCTTTCTTT. V is TRBV7-9 and J is TRBJ1-1; D is unresolved. The CDR3 consists of 11 residues. The V end was cut by 9 bases, the J end by 2 bases, with 7 bases between. Germline CDR1 SEHNR, CDR2 FQNEAQ (reference sequence).

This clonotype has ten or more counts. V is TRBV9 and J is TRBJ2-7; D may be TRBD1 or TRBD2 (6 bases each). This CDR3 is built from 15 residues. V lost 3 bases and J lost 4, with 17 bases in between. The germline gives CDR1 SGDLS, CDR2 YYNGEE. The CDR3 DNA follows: TGTGCCAGCAGCGCCGGGGGTCAGGGGCGGTACGAGCAGTACTTC. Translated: CASSAGGQGRYEQYF.

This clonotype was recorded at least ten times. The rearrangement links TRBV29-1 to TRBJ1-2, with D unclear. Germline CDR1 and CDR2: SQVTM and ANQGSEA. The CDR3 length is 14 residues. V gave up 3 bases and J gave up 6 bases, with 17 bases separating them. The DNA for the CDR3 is TGCAGCGTTGAGGCAGGCCCCCCCCTGGATGGCTACACCTTC. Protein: CSVEAGPPLDGYTF. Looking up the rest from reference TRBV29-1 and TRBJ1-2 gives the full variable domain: SAVISQKPSRDICQRGTSLTIQCQVDSQVTMMFWYRQQPGQSLTLIATANQGSEATYESGFVIDKFPISRPNLTFSTLTVSNMSPEDSSIYLCSVEAGPPLDGYTFGSGTRLTVV.

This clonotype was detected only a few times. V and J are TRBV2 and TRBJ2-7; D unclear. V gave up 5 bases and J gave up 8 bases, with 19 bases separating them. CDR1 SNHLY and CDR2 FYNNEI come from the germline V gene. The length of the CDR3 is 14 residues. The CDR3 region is CASSSQMGLRKQYV. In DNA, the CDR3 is TGTGCCAGCAGTTCTCAGATGGGTCTACGGAAGCAGTACGTC.

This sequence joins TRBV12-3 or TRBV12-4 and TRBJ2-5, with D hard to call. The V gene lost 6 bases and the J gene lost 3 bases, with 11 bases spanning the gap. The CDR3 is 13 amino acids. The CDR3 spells CASRSDGEETQYF. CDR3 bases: TGTGCCAGCAGATCGGACGGCGAAGAGACCCAGTACTTC.

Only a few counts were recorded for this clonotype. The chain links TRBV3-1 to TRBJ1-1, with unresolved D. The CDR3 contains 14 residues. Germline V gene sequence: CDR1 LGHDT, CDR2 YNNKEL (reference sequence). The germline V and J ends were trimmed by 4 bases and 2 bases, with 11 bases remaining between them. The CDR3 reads CASSLNKPNTEAFF. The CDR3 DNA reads TGTGCCAGCAGCCTGAACAAACCAAACACTGAAGCTTTCTTT.

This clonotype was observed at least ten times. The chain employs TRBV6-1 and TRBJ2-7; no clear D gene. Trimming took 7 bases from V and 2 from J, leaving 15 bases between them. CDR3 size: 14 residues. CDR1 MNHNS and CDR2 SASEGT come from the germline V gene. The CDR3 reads CASTIDGATYEQYF. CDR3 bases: TGTGCCAGCACTATCGACGGTGCTACCTACGAGCAGTACTTC.

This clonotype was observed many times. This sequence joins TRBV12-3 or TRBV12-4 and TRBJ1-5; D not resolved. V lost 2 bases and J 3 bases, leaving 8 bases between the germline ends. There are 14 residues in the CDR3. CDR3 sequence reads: CASSLRQTNQPQHF. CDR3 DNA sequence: TGTGCCAGCAGTTTAAGGCAGACCAATCAGCCCCAGCATTTT.

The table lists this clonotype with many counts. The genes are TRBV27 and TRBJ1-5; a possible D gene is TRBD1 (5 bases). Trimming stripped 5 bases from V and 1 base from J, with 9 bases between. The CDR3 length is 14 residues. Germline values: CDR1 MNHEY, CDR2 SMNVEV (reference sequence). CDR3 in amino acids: CASSPRDSNQPQHF. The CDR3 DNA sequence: TGTGCCAGCAGTCCCCGGGACAGCAATCAGCCCCAGCATTTT.

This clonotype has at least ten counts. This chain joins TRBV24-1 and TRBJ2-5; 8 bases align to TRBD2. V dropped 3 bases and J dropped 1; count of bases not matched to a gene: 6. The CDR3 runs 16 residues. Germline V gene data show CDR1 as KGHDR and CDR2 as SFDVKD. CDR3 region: CATSDPGGGPQETQYF. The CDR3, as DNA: TGTGCCACCAGTGATCCCGGGGGGGGCCCCCAAGAGACCCAGTACTTC.